The present T cell receptor beta chain was sequenced within a study of blood T cell repertoires in COVID-19 (dated by TCRdb to about 2020). About the full investigation: Samples from collaborators originated in the United States, Italy and Spain and spanned both the acute and convalescent phases of COVID-19. The material from the prospective study consisted of cDNA or gDNA derived from T cells, B-cell-depleted T cells, or PBMCs. The dataset comprised deeply sampled blood TCRbeta repertoires from subjects exposed to, actively infected with, or recovered from COVID-19. The repertoires were released in a freely available public database meant as a resource for research on the immune response to SARS-CoV-2. Samples were obtained from the ongoing ImmuneRACE study (first 160 participants) and from about 1,300 subjects provided by 6 global collaborators. A de-identified subject ID, COVID-19 status, age in years and sex were almost always included in the sample metadata. Where available, HLA class I and class II types were taken from metadata supplied by the sample provider and were not determined by assay-based typing. Results and caveats for the whole study, not just this receptor: How much clinical and demographic metadata was included differed by source and by participant, and the metadata was provided uncurated.

Enrolling through a virtual design, the prospective study's participants ranged in age from roughly 18 to 100 years and lived across more than 20 United States geographic areas. Cohort assignment in the prospective study relied on participant-reported clinical history from a screening survey and a study questionnaire. In the prospective study, mobile phlebotomists collected whole blood, serum and a nasopharyngeal or oropharyngeal swab from each participant. Prospective study participants could optionally give additional blood draws and questionnaires over an approximately two-month period. Blood samples from the prospective study were shipped frozen or at room temperature prior to DNA extraction. About this clone itself: There is no known antigen for this receptor. Qualities for individual bases were not recorded, and no much larger clone is one base off.

TCRbeta CDR3 regions were amplified from genomic DNA using the immunoSEQ Assay, a bias-controlled multiplex PCR. Turning to the authors' computational methods: The number of nucleated cells in each sample was estimated by amplification of reference gene primers within the assay. To quantify the absolute abundance of each unique TCRbeta CDR3 rearrangement, sequence reads were collapsed and filtered. For each sample, productive Simpson clonality was calculated by taking the square root of Simpson's diversity index across productive rearrangements. The source is immuneACCESS, and TCRdb retained only in-frame sequences with V and J called. Part of the clones is not carried over; for the studies checked, unresolved V genes explain less than half of this, and the remainder is unexplained. For V, J and clone size, that table is used; D and trimming come from the DNA. This sample is represented by 200,000 to 250,000 clones; around 83% of them were singletons. 1.3% of the sample comes from the top ten.

CDR1 and CDR2 were assigned from the germline V gene (reference sequence) as GTSNPN and SVGIG. The CDR3 measures 16 amino acids from cysteine to phenylalanine. CDR3 DNA is the only sequence kept; it has 48 bases, read in frame from the first base. Germline trimming: 3 bases from V, 10 bases from J; junction bases outside gene matches: 15. The chain employs TRBV30 and TRBJ1-6, and 7 junction bases match TRBD1. This receptor was taken from a woman aged 40 to 50 with acute COVID-19. The sequencing sample was made of PBMCs or T cells enriched from blood (not recorded which). The CDR3 here reads CAWSITGARVGSPLHF. The DNA is as follows: TGTGCCTGGAGCATAACAGGGGCAAGAGTGGGATCACCCCTCCACTTT.